This TCR beta chain was documented in a study of blood T cell repertoires in COVID-19. The CDR3 is 16 residues long. V lost 4 bases to trimming and J lost 4 bases, with 19 bases between them. The germline V gene has CDR1 MNHEY and CDR2 SVGAGI. The assay was immunoSEQ multiplex PCR, and TCRdb's table has in-frame clones only and misses some. The sample gives tens of thousands of clones, about four fifths of which show up once; roughly 2.6% is in the top ten. The chain has TRBV6-5 and TRBJ1-1; a weak D match, TRBD1 (6 bases). The sequencing input was peripheral blood. This receptor was taken from a woman aged 55-70 years with acute or convalescent COVID-19. The CDR3 is CASSSKAGQSGTEAFF. The CDR3 DNA is TGTGCCAGCAGTTCCAAAGCTGGACAGTCGGGCACTGAAGCTTTCTTT.